The rows below give T cell receptor beta chains drawn from one sample of a study of T cell responses to AZD1222 COVID-19 vaccine. Sequencing used immunoSEQ multiplex PCR; TCRdb keeps in-frame clones, though not all of them. This table has 90,000 to 150,000 clones, about 86% appearing once. Sequencing used peripheral blood, obtained on day 0 of AZD1222 vaccination. These receptors all come from an adult in good health. Each CDR3 is given with its conserved first and last residue. Fields, in order: J gene, clone size, D gene, V gene, CDR3 protein, CDR3 DNA. D genes are given only for firm matches. The size of a clone is reported for some rows only, either as once, few or many, or as a class for expanded clones.

j_gene: TRBJ2-7; abundance: few; d_gene: TRBD2; v_gene: TRBV5-1; CDR3aa: CASSLGAGGTYEQYF; CDR3nt: TGCGCCAGCAGCTTGGGTGCGGGAGGAACCTACGAGCAGTACTTC
j_gene: TRBJ1-2; abundance: few; d_gene: TRBD1; v_gene: TRBV4-3; CDR3aa: CASSQVGTGGGYTF; CDR3nt: TGCGCCAGCAGCCAGGTCGGGACAGGGGGCGGCTACACCTTC
j_gene: TRBJ1-5; abundance: NA; d_gene: NA; v_gene: TRBV28; CDR3aa: CASTDPGEFLQPQHF; CDR3nt: TGTGCCAGCACTGACCCCGGGGAGTTTCTCCAGCCCCAGCATTTT
j_gene: TRBJ2-1; abundance: NA; d_gene: NA; v_gene: TRBV5-6; CDR3aa: CASSFRDEQFF; CDR3nt: TGTGCCAGCAGCTTTAGGGATGAGCAGTTCTTC
j_gene: TRBJ1-5; abundance: NA; d_gene: TRBD1; v_gene: TRBV7-9; CDR3aa: CASSLSQGGPHQPQHF; CDR3nt: TGTGCCAGCAGCTTATCACAGGGGGGCCCCCATCAGCCCCAGCATTTT
j_gene: TRBJ2-1; abundance: NA; d_gene: TRBD2; v_gene: TRBV28; CDR3aa: CASSLGTRGEQFF; CDR3nt: TGTGCCAGCAGTTTAGGGACTAGGGGAGAGCAGTTCTTC
j_gene: TRBJ1-1; abundance: NA; d_gene: NA; v_gene: TRBV4-1; CDR3aa: CASSQSPPGFRTEAFF; CDR3nt: TGCGCCAGCAGCCAATCCCCGCCAGGATTTCGCACTGAAGCTTTCTTT
j_gene: TRBJ2-3; abundance: NA; d_gene: NA; v_gene: TRBV15; CDR3aa: CATSSDRGSGQITDTQYF; CDR3nt: TGTGCCACCAGCTCCGACCGTGGAAGCGGACAGATCACAGATACGCAGTATTTT
j_gene: TRBJ2-1; abundance: NA; d_gene: NA; v_gene: TRBV6-2/TRBV6-3; CDR3aa: CASSPTIYRVPYNEQFF; CDR3nt: TGTGCCAGCAGTCCAACGATCTATAGGGTCCCCTACAATGAGCAGTTCTTC
j_gene: TRBJ2-7; abundance: NA; d_gene: TRBD1; v_gene: TRBV6-2/TRBV6-3; CDR3aa: CASSRYRGSTSYEQYF; CDR3nt: TGTGCCAGCAGCCGGTACAGGGGGTCTACGTCCTACGAGCAGTACTTC
j_gene: TRBJ2-2; abundance: NA; d_gene: NA; v_gene: TRBV19; CDR3aa: CASSPNGRNTGELFF; CDR3nt: TGTGCCAGTAGTCCCAACGGGAGAAACACCGGGGAGCTGTTTTTT
j_gene: TRBJ1-3; abundance: NA; d_gene: NA; v_gene: TRBV7-9; CDR3aa: CAVVGTSGNTIYF; CDR3nt: TGTGCCGTGGTGGGGACCTCTGGAAACACCATATATTTT
j_gene: TRBJ2-1; abundance: NA; d_gene: NA; v_gene: TRBV19; CDR3aa: CASSMMGGGHVQFF; CDR3nt: TGTGCCAGTAGTATGATGGGAGGTGGCCATGTTCAGTTCTTC
j_gene: TRBJ1-4; abundance: NA; d_gene: NA; v_gene: TRBV19; CDR3aa: CASRNQGSEKLFF; CDR3nt: TGTGCCAGTAGAAACCAGGGGAGCGAAAAACTGTTTTTT
j_gene: TRBJ2-3; abundance: NA; d_gene: NA; v_gene: TRBV25-1; CDR3aa: CASSEARSYTQYF; CDR3nt: TGTGCCAGCAGTGAGGCACGGTCTTATACGCAGTATTTT
j_gene: TRBJ2-3; abundance: NA; d_gene: TRBD2; v_gene: TRBV7-8; CDR3aa: CASSPTSGRAGDTQYF; CDR3nt: TGTGCCAGCAGCCCGACTAGCGGGAGAGCTGGAGATACGCAGTATTTT
j_gene: TRBJ2-1; abundance: NA; d_gene: NA; v_gene: TRBV15; CDR3aa: CATSGSELSSYNEQFF; CDR3nt: TGTGCCACCAGCGGCTCAGAGCTTAGCTCCTACAATGAGCAGTTCTTC
j_gene: TRBJ2-1; abundance: NA; d_gene: TRBD1; v_gene: TRBV2; CDR3aa: CASSEIGTDYNEQFF; CDR3nt: TGTGCCAGCAGTGAAATCGGGACAGACTACAATGAGCAGTTCTTC
j_gene: TRBJ2-3; abundance: NA; d_gene: TRBD1; v_gene: TRBV5-1; CDR3aa: CASSYQTGPTDTQYF; CDR3nt: TGCGCCAGCAGCTATCAGACAGGGCCCACAGATACGCAGTATTTT
j_gene: TRBJ2-1; abundance: NA; d_gene: TRBD2; v_gene: TRBV19; CDR3aa: CASSLTGLAGGGQFF; CDR3nt: TGTGCCAGTAGTCTCACTGGACTAGCGGGAGGTGGGCAGTTCTTC
j_gene: TRBJ2-2; abundance: NA; d_gene: NA; v_gene: TRBV6-5; CDR3aa: CASTFKREELFF; CDR3nt: TGTGCCAGCACCTTCAAGCGAGAGGAGCTGTTTTTT
j_gene: TRBJ1-1; abundance: NA; d_gene: TRBD1; v_gene: TRBV30; CDR3aa: CAWSILGQGATEAFF; CDR3nt: TGTGCCTGGAGTATACTGGGACAGGGGGCCACTGAAGCTTTCTTT
j_gene: TRBJ2-1; abundance: NA; d_gene: NA; v_gene: TRBV14; CDR3aa: CASSQESSSHEQFF; CDR3nt: TGTGCCAGCAGCCAAGAATCTAGTTCCCATGAGCAGTTCTTC
j_gene: TRBJ2-1; abundance: NA; d_gene: TRBD2; v_gene: TRBV6-1; CDR3aa: CASSESGSPNEQFF; CDR3nt: TGTGCCAGCAGTGAAAGCGGGAGCCCGAATGAGCAGTTCTTC
j_gene: TRBJ1-4; abundance: NA; d_gene: TRBD1; v_gene: TRBV2; CDR3aa: CASTPGTGKNEKLFF; CDR3nt: TGTGCCAGCACCCCCGGGACAGGGAAGAATGAAAAACTGTTTTTT
j_gene: TRBJ1-2; abundance: NA; d_gene: TRBD1; v_gene: TRBV7-9; CDR3aa: CASTPGGSGGYYGYTF; CDR3nt: TGTGCCAGCACCCCAGGGGGGTCAGGCGGATACTATGGCTACACCTTC
j_gene: TRBJ1-2; abundance: NA; d_gene: NA; v_gene: TRBV27; CDR3aa: CASSSLRGPLHYGYTF; CDR3nt: TGTGCCAGCAGTTCTCTCCGGGGACCGCTACACTATGGCTACACCTTC
j_gene: TRBJ1-1; abundance: NA; d_gene: TRBD1; v_gene: TRBV2; CDR3aa: CASAGGRGLTEAFF; CDR3nt: TGTGCCAGCGCCGGGGGCAGGGGGCTTACTGAAGCTTTCTTT
j_gene: TRBJ1-2; abundance: NA; d_gene: NA; v_gene: TRBV6-2/TRBV6-3; CDR3aa: CASSYPPGYTF; CDR3nt: TGTGCCAGCAGTTACCCCCCTGGCTACACCTTC
j_gene: TRBJ2-3; abundance: NA; d_gene: TRBD2; v_gene: TRBV5-6; CDR3aa: CASSTNNRVLAGVTQYF; CDR3nt: TGTGCCAGCAGCACCAATAACAGGGTTTTAGCGGGAGTCACGCAGTATTTT
j_gene: TRBJ1-3; abundance: NA; d_gene: NA; v_gene: TRBV23-1; CDR3aa: CASLPRGGNTIYF; CDR3nt: TGCGCCAGCCTCCCTAGAGGAGGAAACACCATATATTTT
j_gene: TRBJ2-3; abundance: NA; d_gene: TRBD1; v_gene: TRBV5-1; CDR3aa: CASSSDRGQADTQYF; CDR3nt: TGCGCCAGCAGCTCAGACAGGGGCCAGGCAGATACGCAGTATTTT
j_gene: TRBJ1-5; abundance: once; d_gene: NA; v_gene: TRBV9; CDR3aa: CASSGGGNQPQHF; CDR3nt: TGTGCCAGCAGCGGAGGTGGCAATCAGCCCCAGCATTTT
j_gene: TRBJ1-1; abundance: once; d_gene: TRBD1; v_gene: TRBV19; CDR3aa: CASSLTGTGGNTEAFF; CDR3nt: TGTGCCAGTAGCCTCACCGGGACAGGGGGGAACACTGAAGCTTTCTTT
j_gene: TRBJ1-4; abundance: NA; d_gene: NA; v_gene: TRBV19; CDR3aa: CASSIGEKLFF; CDR3nt: TGTGCCAGTAGTATTGGTGAAAAACTGTTTTTT
j_gene: TRBJ2-7; abundance: once; d_gene: NA; v_gene: TRBV5-6; CDR3aa: CASSLSGRVPYEQYF; CDR3nt: TGTGCCAGCAGCTTATCCGGGAGAGTCCCCTACGAGCAGTACTTC
j_gene: TRBJ1-2; abundance: once; d_gene: NA; v_gene: TRBV7-2; CDR3aa: CASSAREAGGYTF; CDR3nt: TGTGCCAGCAGCGCCCGGGAGGCGGGTGGCTACACCTTC
j_gene: TRBJ1-1; abundance: NA; d_gene: NA; v_gene: TRBV15; CDR3aa: CATSRERSPEAFF; CDR3nt: TGTGCCACCAGCAGAGAAAGAAGCCCTGAAGCTTTCTTT
j_gene: TRBJ2-5; abundance: NA; d_gene: NA; v_gene: TRBV12-3/TRBV12-4; CDR3aa: CASALETQYF; CDR3nt: TGTGCCAGCGCCCTAGAGACCCAGTACTTC
j_gene: TRBJ2-2; abundance: NA; d_gene: NA; v_gene: TRBV19; CDR3aa: CASSIDGTGELFF; CDR3nt: TGTGCCAGTAGTATAGACGGCACCGGGGAGCTGTTTTTT
j_gene: TRBJ2-3; abundance: NA; d_gene: TRBD1; v_gene: TRBV5-1; CDR3aa: CASRGQGPDTQYF; CDR3nt: TGCGCCAGCAGAGGACAGGGGCCAGATACGCAGTATTTT
j_gene: TRBJ1-2; abundance: NA; d_gene: TRBD1; v_gene: TRBV25-1; CDR3aa: CASSNTQGGTHVNYGYTF; CDR3nt: TGTGCCAGCAGTAACACACAGGGGGGGACACATGTTAACTATGGCTACACCTTC
j_gene: TRBJ2-3; abundance: NA; d_gene: NA; v_gene: TRBV5-4; CDR3aa: CASSLDGTDTQYF; CDR3nt: TGTGCCAGCAGCTTGGATGGCACAGATACGCAGTATTTT
j_gene: TRBJ2-1; abundance: NA; d_gene: TRBD1; v_gene: TRBV7-2; CDR3aa: CASSDGQGSYNEQFF; CDR3nt: TGTGCCAGCAGCGATGGACAGGGGTCCTACAATGAGCAGTTCTTC
j_gene: TRBJ1-2; abundance: NA; d_gene: NA; v_gene: TRBV19; CDR3aa: CASSNLPGSYTF; CDR3nt: TGTGCCAGTAGTAACCTACCTGGCTCCTACACCTTC
j_gene: TRBJ2-7; abundance: NA; d_gene: NA; v_gene: TRBV4-1; CDR3aa: CASSQGLTGTYYEQYF; CDR3nt: TGCGCCAGCAGCCAAGGACTAACCGGGACATACTACGAGCAGTACTTC
j_gene: TRBJ2-1; abundance: NA; d_gene: TRBD1; v_gene: TRBV4-1; CDR3aa: CASSQRQGNQMMKFF; CDR3nt: TGCGCCAGCAGCCAACGACAGGGGAACCAAATGATGAAGTTCTTC
j_gene: TRBJ2-1; abundance: NA; d_gene: TRBD2; v_gene: TRBV28; CDR3aa: CASGRANNEQFF; CDR3nt: TGTGCCAGCGGGAGGGCCAACAATGAGCAGTTCTTC
j_gene: TRBJ1-2; abundance: NA; d_gene: TRBD1; v_gene: TRBV15; CDR3aa: CATSGRDRPTGGYGYTF; CDR3nt: TGTGCCACCAGCGGCCGGGACAGGCCCACTGGAGGCTATGGCTACACCTTC
j_gene: TRBJ2-3; abundance: NA; d_gene: TRBD1; v_gene: TRBV3-1/TRBV3-2; CDR3aa: CASSPTGAKDTQYF; CDR3nt: TGTGCCAGCAGCCCTACAGGGGCGAAAGATACGCAGTATTTT
j_gene: TRBJ1-1; abundance: once; d_gene: NA; v_gene: TRBV7-9; CDR3aa: CASSLATSNTEAFF; CDR3nt: TGTGCCAGCAGCTTAGCGACCTCGAACACTGAAGCTTTCTTT
j_gene: TRBJ2-2; abundance: NA; d_gene: TRBD2; v_gene: TRBV29-1; CDR3aa: CSGGLAGGELFF; CDR3nt: TGCAGTGGAGGACTAGCTGGCGGGGAGCTGTTTTTT
j_gene: TRBJ1-2; abundance: NA; d_gene: NA; v_gene: TRBV5-6; CDR3aa: CASSLPGTVRSYTF; CDR3nt: TGTGCCAGCAGCCTACCCGGGACGGTGAGATCGTACACCTTC
j_gene: TRBJ2-1; abundance: once; d_gene: NA; v_gene: TRBV18; CDR3aa: CASSPGRSGEQFF; CDR3nt: TGTGCCAGCTCACCGGGCAGATCTGGCGAGCAGTTCTTC
j_gene: TRBJ2-3; abundance: NA; d_gene: NA; v_gene: TRBV3-1/TRBV3-2; CDR3aa: CASSQEFSPKITDTQYF; CDR3nt: TGTGCCAGCAGCCAAGAATTCTCCCCTAAAATCACAGATACGCAGTATTTT
j_gene: TRBJ2-1; abundance: NA; d_gene: TRBD2; v_gene: TRBV14; CDR3aa: CASSQPSGRHNEQFF; CDR3nt: TGTGCCAGCAGCCAACCGAGCGGGAGGCATAATGAGCAGTTCTTC
j_gene: TRBJ2-3; abundance: once; d_gene: TRBD2; v_gene: TRBV3-1/TRBV3-2; CDR3aa: CASSQERLAGLSPTDTQYF; CDR3nt: TGTGCCAGCAGCCAAGAGAGACTAGCGGGTTTGTCTCCCACAGATACGCAGTATTTT
j_gene: TRBJ2-2; abundance: NA; d_gene: NA; v_gene: TRBV7-2; CDR3aa: CASSLQGFTGELFF; CDR3nt: TGTGCCAGCAGCCTGCAGGGGTTCACCGGGGAGCTGTTTTTT
j_gene: TRBJ2-2; abundance: NA; d_gene: NA; v_gene: TRBV7-9; CDR3aa: CASSLSSGDTGELFF; CDR3nt: TGTGCCAGCAGCTTATCATCGGGAGACACCGGGGAGCTGTTTTTT
j_gene: TRBJ2-3; abundance: NA; d_gene: NA; v_gene: TRBV28; CDR3aa: CASSSGDTDTQYF; CDR3nt: TGTGCCAGCAGTTCGGGAGACACAGATACGCAGTATTTT